The subject of this entry is one T cell receptor beta chain. Time point reported: after neoadjuvant nivolumab, at surgical resection. Cohort: HPV-negative, locally advanced oral cavity squamous cell carcinoma patients. The repertoire was sequenced with immunoSEQ multiplex PCR; TCRdb's copy has only in-frame clones and lacks some. The sample includes more than 6,500 clones, 70% of them seen just once. This entry comes from a study of neoadjuvant anti-PD-1 for oral cavity cancer. The CDR3 is 15 amino acids. CDR1 is LNHDA, CDR2 SQIVND, per germline (reference sequence). Trimming shortened V by 4 bases and J by 0 bases, and 10 bases separated the two germline ends.

The chain combines TRBV19 with TRBJ1-5; D not resolved. This receptor was obtained from a person between 40 and 85 years old with oral cavity squamous cell carcinoma. Specimen: PBMCs, collected after nivolumab (anti-PD-1) treatment. Here the CDR3 reads CASSNGPASNQPQHF. The CDR3 coding sequence is TGTGCCAGTAGTAATGGACCAGCTAGCAATCAGCCCCAGCATTTT.